Below are 21 T cell receptor beta chains sequenced from a single sample in a study of T cell responses to AZD1222 COVID-19 vaccine. Profiling relied on immunoSEQ multiplex PCR, and the TCRdb table lists in-frame clones only, not all of them. Seen in this sample are about 140,000 clones; the ten most common clones hold about 2%. Sequenced material: peripheral blood. The source of these receptors is an adult in good health.

CDR3 amino acids: CASSHPIGQGVTNEKLFF. The DNA of the CDR3 is TGTGCCAGCAGCCACCCGATAGGGCAGGGGGTGACTAATGAAAAACTGTTTTTT. V usage is TRBV4-2 and J usage is TRBJ1-4; 7 bases map to TRBD1. From germline, CDR1 is LGHNA and CDR2 YNFKEQ. The CDR3 totals 18 residues. Trimming took 3 bases from V and 2 from J; bases not matched to a gene: 12.

J is TRBJ1-2 and V is TRBV14; tentative D call: TRBD1 (6 bases). This CDR3 has 15 amino acids. Germline CDR1 and CDR2: SGHDN and FVKESK. V lost 4 bases, J lost 0 bases, and 12 bases lay in between. Here the CDR3 reads CASSRGQLSNYGYTF. DNA for the CDR3: TGTGCCAGCAGCCGTGGACAGCTATCTAACTATGGCTACACCTTC.

This chain connects TRBV25-1 to TRBJ1-4, with 8 bases aligning to TRBD1. V lost 4 bases and J lost 4; bases outside the gene matches: 11. Germline values: CDR1 MGHDK, CDR2 SYGVNS. The CDR3 is 17 residues long. This CDR3 reads CASSGLLGQADNEKLFF. The CDR3 DNA follows: TGTGCCAGCAGTGGCCTTCTGGGACAGGCTGATAATGAAAAACTGTTTTTT.

The V call is TRBV18, the J call TRBJ2-6, with D possibly matching TRBD1 (6 bases). V dropped 0 bases and J dropped 0 bases, with 18 bases sitting between them. The CDR3 sequence is 20 residues long. Germline V gene lookup returns CDR1 KGHSH and CDR2 LQKENI. For the CDR3, the DNA is TGTGCCAGCTCACCACCGATATCTCGGACAGCGATCTCTGGGGCCAACGTCCTGACTTTC. Its protein product is CASSPPISRTAISGANVLTF. The entire variable domain, with the rest obtained from reference TRBV18 and TRBJ2-6, is as follows: NAGVMQNPRHLVRRRGQEARLRCSPMKGHSHVYWYRQLPEEGLKFMVYLQKENIIDESGMPKERFSAEFPKEGPSILRIQQVVRGDSAAYFCASSPPISRTAISGANVLTFGAGSRLTVL.

The chain has TRBV6-6 and TRBJ2-7, with D unresolved. Germline V gene sequence: CDR1 MNHNY, CDR2 SVGAGI (reference sequence). V lost 2 bases to trimming and J lost 5 bases, with 4 bases between them. CDR3 length: 11 amino acids. This CDR3 reads CASSYEHEQYF. In nucleotides, the CDR3 is TGTGCCAGCAGTTACGAGCACGAGCAGTACTTC.

The gene calls are TRBV6-2 or TRBV6-3 and TRBJ2-5, with TRBD2 as a possible D gene (5 bases). Germline CDR1 reads MNHEY; CDR2 reads SVGEGT. V gave up 5 bases and J gave up 9 bases, with 13 bases separating them. This CDR3 has 12 residues. CDR3 sequence: CASSRSTEAQYF. CDR3 nucleotide sequence: TGTGCCAGCAGTCGCTCCACGGAGGCCCAGTACTTC.

This chain joins TRBV11-2 and TRBJ2-6, with TRBD1 identical over 9 bases. V was pared by 0 bases and J by 0 bases, with 9 bases of the junction left unmatched. Germline V gives CDR1 SGHAT, CDR2 FQNNGV. CDR3 length: 20 residues. CDR3 amino acids: CASSLDLGTGLLSGANVLTF. CDR3 bases: TGTGCCAGCAGCTTAGATCTAGGGACAGGGTTACTCTCTGGGGCCAACGTCCTGACTTTC.

The chain joins TRBV18 to TRBJ1-1; D is undetermined. The CDR3 is 15 residues long. V lost 0 bases and J 5 bases, leaving 13 bases between the germline ends. Germline CDR1 KGHSH, CDR2 LQKENI. The CDR3 loop reads CASSPPPGWGTEAFF. The CDR3 DNA reads TGTGCCAGCTCACCACCGCCAGGATGGGGAACTGAAGCTTTCTTT.

The chain uses TRBV6-5 and TRBJ1-3, with no clear D. There are 15 residues in the CDR3. Germline CDR1 is MNHEY and CDR2 is SVGAGI. V lost 5 bases, J lost 2 bases, and 13 bases lay in between. Here the CDR3 DNA reads TGTGCCAGCAGTCAGTCGGTAGGCCCTGGAAACACCATATATTTT. Residues: CASSQSVGPGNTIYF.

The genes are TRBV9 and TRBJ1-1; TRBD1 agrees at 7 bases. This CDR3 contains 15 residues. The trim removed 0 bases at V and 1 base at J, leaving 3 bases unmatched. The germline V gene has CDR1 SGDLS and CDR2 YYNGEE. CDR3 sequence: CASSVVGTANTEAFF. In nucleotides, the CDR3 is TGTGCCAGCAGCGTAGTTGGGACAGCGAACACTGAAGCTTTCTTT. The full variable domain, rest sourced from reference TRBV9 and TRBJ1-1, is DSGVTQTPKHLITATGQRVTLRCSPRSGDLSVYWYQQSLDQGLQFLIQYYNGEERAKGNILERFSAQQFPDLHSELNLSSLELGDSALYFCASSVVGTANTEAFFGQGTRLTVV.

The chain employs TRBV20-1 and TRBJ1-5; maybe TRBD1 (5 bases). This CDR3 comprises 15 residues. V shed 3 bases and J shed 2 bases, with 14 bases lying between them. Per germline, CDR1 DFQATT and CDR2 SNEGSKA (reference sequence). CDR3 sequence reads: CSASWGPRGNQPQHF. The DNA for the CDR3 is TGCAGTGCTAGTTGGGGACCGAGGGGCAATCAGCCCCAGCATTTT.

The chain has TRBV19 and TRBJ1-1; 9 positions match TRBD1. Germline V CDR1 and CDR2: LNHDA, SQIVND (reference sequence). The length of the CDR3 is 18 residues. After removal of 3 bases from V and 0 bases from J, the junction contained 11 bases not matched to a gene. CDR3 bases: TGTGCCAGTAGTATGATGGTAGGACAGGGGAGAATGAACACTGAAGCTTTCTTT. The encoded protein is CASSMMVGQGRMNTEAFF. Drawing the rest from reference TRBV19 and TRBJ1-1, the complete variable domain is DGGITQSPKYLFRKEGQNVTLSCEQNLNHDAMYWYRQDPGQGLRLIYYSQIVNDFQKGDIAEGYSVSREKKESFPLTVTSAQKNPTAFYLCASSMMVGQGRMNTEAFFGQGTRLTVV.

The chain joins TRBV11-2 to TRBJ1-6, with D possibly being TRBD1 (5 bases). Deletions cut 2 bases from V and 8 bases from J, with 13 bases between. Germline V gene data show CDR1 as SGHAT and CDR2 as FQNNGV. The CDR3 has 15 amino acids. The CDR3 DNA reads as TGTGCCAGCAGCTTATTCCAGGCAGGGCATTCACCCCTCCACTTT. Translated, it gives CASSLFQAGHSPLHF. Full variable domain (missing parts from reference TRBV11-2 and TRBJ1-6): EAGVAQSPRYKIIEKRQSVAFWCNPISGHATLYWYQQILGQGPKLLIQFQNNGVVDDSQLPKDRFSAERLKGVDSTLKIQPAKLEDSAVYLCASSLFQAGHSPLHFGNGTRLTVT.

The rearrangement links TRBV27 to TRBJ1-2; no clear D. Germline V lookup: CDR1 MNHEY, CDR2 SMNVEV (reference sequence). Trimming left V 6 bases short and J 6 bases short, with 11 bases between. The CDR3 spans 12 residues. The CDR3 DNA follows: TGTGCCAGCAGGCCCAATTTAGATGGCTACACCTTC. Its protein is CASRPNLDGYTF.

The V gene is TRBV18, the J gene TRBJ1-2, with no clear D. The CDR3 contains 14 residues. The germline V and J ends were trimmed by 2 bases and 1 base, with 8 bases remaining between them. Germline CDR1 KGHSH, CDR2 LQKENI. CDR3 DNA sequence: TGTGCCAGCTCACCAGGTGCCGATAACTATGGCTACACCTTC. It is translated as CASSPGADNYGYTF.

The chain links TRBV6-5 to TRBJ1-1; 10 bases are a match to TRBD1. Germline values: CDR1 MNHEY, CDR2 SVGAGI. CDR3 length: 12 amino acids. The J segment lost 12 bases and the V segment lost 10 bases, leaving 11 bases of the junction unmatched. The CDR3 sequence: CATTRDRGSSFF. CDR3 nucleotide sequence: TGTGCCACGACCCGGGACAGGGGATCGTCTTTCTTT.

CDR3 residues: CASSQGTETNYGYTF. The CDR3 region has the DNA TGCGCCAGCAGCCAAGGGACAGAGACTAACTATGGCTACACCTTC. This chain uses TRBV4-1 with TRBJ1-2; D is perhaps TRBD1 (6 bases). Deletions cut 1 base from V and 0 bases from J, with 9 bases between. The CDR3 has 15 amino acids. Germline-derived CDR1 and CDR2 are MGHRA and YSYEKL.

This chain joins TRBV6-2 or TRBV6-3 and TRBJ2-1, with a tentative D call TRBD2 (6 bases). CDR1 and CDR2 (germline): MNHEY, SVGEGT. The ends were cut back, 6 bases at V and 4 bases at J, with 7 bases in the middle. The CDR3 is made up of 12 amino acids. Written as DNA, the CDR3 is TGTGCCAGCAGCGGGGGATACAATGAGCAGTTCTTC. It translates to CASSGGYNEQFF.

The rearrangement joins TRBV11-2 to TRBJ2-7; D gene ambiguous. The CDR3 consists of 12 residues. CDR1 is SGHAT, CDR2 FQNNGV, per germline. The ends were cut back, 3 bases at V and 6 bases at J, with 9 bases in the middle. The CDR3, as DNA: TGTGCCAGCAGCTTGAGACTGACCGAGCAGTACTTC. This translates into CASSLRLTEQYF.

The J gene is TRBJ2-2, the V gene TRBV5-1; 7 nucleotides match TRBD1. Germline lookup yields CDR1 SGHRS and CDR2 YFSETQ. The CDR3 consists of 16 residues. The V and J ends lost 4 bases and 3 bases, in that order; junction bases with no gene match: 9. CDR3 amino acids: CASSQQGYRDTGELFF. CDR3 coding DNA: TGCGCCAGCAGCCAACAGGGGTACAGGGACACCGGGGAGCTGTTTTTT.

The rearrangement joins TRBV7-8 to TRBJ2-2; a weak D match, TRBD2 (6 bases). CDR1 and CDR2 from the germline V gene are SGHVS and FQNEAQ. This CDR3 has 16 residues. V lost 5 bases and J lost 1, with 14 bases in between. The chain's CDR3 is CASSPLSRGNTGELFF. The CDR3, as DNA: TGTGCCAGCAGCCCCCTTTCGCGGGGGAACACCGGGGAGCTGTTTTTT.